Listed below are T cell receptor beta chains from one sample, sequenced in a study of cytomegalovirus exposure and HLA in healthy donors. The table came from immunoSEQ multiplex PCR; TCRdb's copy has only in-frame clones and leaves some out. The repertoire holds under 150,000 clones, around three quarters seen once, with around 5.8% in the top ten. Sequencing was carried out using PBMCs. The receptors were sampled from a woman in her forties in good health and CMV-seronegative. The CDR3 runs from the conserved cysteine through the conserved F or W. A D gene is named only where the DNA matches it firmly. A clone size is listed for some rows: how often the clone was seen (once, few, many), or a class if it is expanded.

size	V	J	D	CDR3	DNA
-	TRBV6-5	TRBJ2-5	TRBD1	CASSDRGGETQYF	TGTGCCAGCAGTGACAGGGGGGGCGAGACCCAGTACTTC
once	TRBV10-3	TRBJ2-7	TRBD2	CAISGSGSPYEQYF	TGTGCCATCAGTGGGAGCGGGAGCCCGTACGAGCAGTACTTC
-	TRBV19	TRBJ2-1	-	CASSPSPHNEQFF	TGTGCCAGTAGTCCATCCCCCCACAATGAGCAGTTCTTC
once	TRBV2	TRBJ2-7	TRBD2	CASSSDTGTRSEQYF	TGTGCCAGCAGCTCAGACACCGGGACTAGATCCGAGCAGTACTTC
-	TRBV2	TRBJ1-1	TRBD1	CASSERDPNRGEAFF	TGTGCCAGCAGTGAGAGAGACCCCAACAGGGGTGAAGCTTTCTTT
-	TRBV19	TRBJ1-5	-	CASGDKSKFQPQHF	TGTGCCAGCGGGGATAAATCAAAATTTCAGCCCCAGCATTTT
-	TRBV11-2	TRBJ2-1	TRBD2	CASSLGISGYNEQFF	TGTGCCAGCAGCTTAGGTATTAGCGGGTACAATGAGCAGTTCTTC
-	TRBV4-1	TRBJ2-7	TRBD1	CASSTTGEEQYF	TGCGCCAGCAGCACGACAGGGGAGGAGCAGTACTTC
once	TRBV7-9	TRBJ1-2	-	CASSLAGSNYGYTF	TGTGCCAGCAGCCTAGCCGGGTCGAACTATGGCTACACCTTC
once	TRBV28	TRBJ1-1	-	CASSPLTGRPGYTEAFF	TGTGCCAGCAGTCCCCTCACAGGGCGCCCAGGGTACACTGAAGCTTTCTTT
once	TRBV5-5	TRBJ2-7	TRBD2	CASSLLLAGPYEQYF	TGTGCCAGCAGCCTACTACTAGCGGGACCCTACGAGCAGTACTTC
-	TRBV4-1	TRBJ2-5	-	CASSQLRAGIQETQYF	TGCGCCAGCAGCCAACTGCGAGCAGGGATCCAAGAGACCCAGTACTTC
-	TRBV7-9	TRBJ1-5	TRBD1	CSSSLGTGVVQPQHF	TGTTCCAGCAGCTTAGGGACAGGGGTGGTACAGCCCCAGCATTTT
-	TRBV4-1	TRBJ2-7	-	CASSQVGTGSREQYF	TGCGCCAGCAGCCAAGTCGGGACTGGGTCGAGGGAGCAGTACTTC
-	TRBV7-9	TRBJ2-1	-	CASSLNRALYNEQFF	TGTGCCAGCAGCCTAAACAGGGCCCTCTACAATGAGCAGTTCTTC
-	TRBV5-4	TRBJ2-3	-	CASSPRERAGDTQYF	TGTGCCAGCAGCCCCCGGGAGCGGGCAGGGGATACGCAGTATTTT
-	TRBV6-4	TRBJ2-5	TRBD1	CASSETGAETQYF	TGTGCCAGCAGTGAAACAGGGGCAGAGACCCAGTACTTC
few	TRBV6-5	TRBJ2-2	-	CASIDSYERTGELFF	TGTGCCAGCATTGACTCCTATGAACGCACCGGGGAGCTGTTTTTT
-	TRBV7-9	TRBJ2-2	-	CSSSSQGFGELFF	TGTTCCAGCAGCTCCCAGGGTTTTGGGGAGCTGTTTTTT
-	TRBV15	TRBJ1-1	-	CATSRGRGMNTEAFF	TGTGCCACCAGCAGAGGTCGGGGTATGAACACTGAAGCTTTCTTT
-	TRBV12-5	TRBJ1-5	-	CASGGQGMGGQPQHF	TGTGCTAGTGGTGGGCAGGGAATGGGGGGTCAGCCCCAGCATTTT
-	TRBV18	TRBJ1-1	-	CASSPAVGGVTEAFF	TGTGCCAGCTCACCAGCTGTGGGGGGGGTCACTGAAGCTTTCTTT
-	TRBV28	TRBJ2-7	-	CASSFANYEQYF	TGTGCCAGCAGTTTCGCGAACTACGAGCAGTACTTC
-	TRBV29-1	TRBJ1-2	TRBD1	CSVDGTGGYGYTF	TGCAGCGTTGACGGGACAGGGGGCTATGGCTACACCTTC
-	TRBV7-9	TRBJ2-1	TRBD2	CASSLASGGNEQFF	TGTGCCAGCAGCTTAGCAAGCGGGGGCAATGAGCAGTTCTTC
-	TRBV27	TRBJ1-5	-	CASSLGQGYQPQHF	TGTGCCAGCAGTTTAGGGCAGGGATATCAGCCCCAGCATTTT
once	TRBV28	TRBJ1-2	-	CASSLVAARGGYTF	TGTGCCAGCAGTTTAGTGGCAGCCCGAGGGGGCTACACCTTC
-	TRBV6-5	TRBJ2-7	TRBD2	CASSYLREGEPEQYF	TGTGCCAGCAGTTACTTGCGGGAGGGCGAGCCAGAGCAGTACTTC
-	TRBV27	TRBJ1-5	-	CASREGRYSNQPQHF	TGTGCCAGCAGGGAGGGTAGGTACAGCAATCAGCCCCAGCATTTT
-	TRBV5-1	TRBJ1-2	-	CASSLAQPNYGYTF	TGCGCCAGCAGCTTGGCACAGCCTAACTATGGCTACACCTTC
-	TRBV5-1	TRBJ1-1	-	CASSFAGGRIEAFF	TGCGCCAGCAGCTTTGCGGGCGGCAGGATCGAAGCTTTCTTT
-	TRBV6-1	TRBJ1-1	-	CATFIAWRSNTEAFF	TGTGCCACCTTTATCGCTTGGCGGTCGAACACTGAAGCTTTCTTT
-	TRBV5-1	TRBJ1-1	-	CASSSKTGHTEAFF	TGCGCCAGCAGCTCGAAAACAGGACACACTGAAGCTTTCTTT
once	TRBV14	TRBJ2-7	-	CASSHRRASYEQYF	TGTGCCAGCAGCCACCGGCGGGCGAGTTACGAGCAGTACTTC
-	TRBV11-2	TRBJ1-3	-	CASSPTVLSGNTIYF	TGTGCCAGCAGCCCGACAGTCCTCTCTGGAAACACCATATATTTT
-	TRBV7-9	TRBJ2-1	-	CASSPVGRVDEQFF	TGTGCCAGCAGCCCCGTTGGGCGGGTAGATGAGCAGTTCTTC
-	TRBV7-9	TRBJ2-2	TRBD1	CSSSRQGSNTGELFF	TGTTCCAGCAGCCGACAGGGATCTAACACCGGGGAGCTGTTTTTT
-	TRBV28	TRBJ2-3	TRBD2	CATFEGRAGPDTQYF	TGTGCCACCTTTGAGGGGAGGGCCGGGCCAGATACGCAGTATTTT
-	TRBV28	TRBJ1-5	TRBD1	CASRRTGGNQPQHF	TGTGCCAGCAGAAGGACAGGGGGGAATCAGCCCCAGCATTTT
-	TRBV10-3	TRBJ2-7	TRBD2	CAIRGSSGRTYEQYF	TGTGCCATCAGGGGATCTAGCGGGAGGACCTACGAGCAGTACTTC
-	TRBV11-2	TRBJ2-7	TRBD2	CASSLGWGAGATHEQYF	TGTGCCAGCAGCTTAGGTTGGGGAGCGGGAGCTACCCACGAGCAGTACTTC
-	TRBV5-5	TRBJ2-7	TRBD1	CASSFSGTGVYEQYF	TGTGCCAGCAGCTTCTCCGGGACAGGGGTGTACGAGCAGTACTTC
-	TRBV11-2	TRBJ2-7	-	CASSLAGSLTYEQYF	TGTGCCAGCAGCTTAGCCGGGAGCCTAACCTACGAGCAGTACTTC
-	TRBV28	TRBJ2-4	-	CASSKTGGAKNIQYF	TGTGCCAGCAGTAAAACCGGGGGAGCCAAAAACATTCAGTACTTC
-	TRBV15	TRBJ2-1	-	CATSSKDRKEQFF	TGTGCCACCAGCAGTAAGGACAGAAAGGAGCAGTTCTTC
-	TRBV28	TRBJ1-5	TRBD1	CASRLTGGRGNQPQHF	TGTGCCAGCAGATTAACAGGGGGTAGGGGCAATCAGCCCCAGCATTTT
-	TRBV5-1	TRBJ2-2	-	CASSLDPGTGELFF	TGCGCCAGCAGCTTGGATCCAGGAACCGGGGAGCTGTTTTTT
-	TRBV14	TRBJ2-7	TRBD1	CASSQVPGQAFSYEQYF	TGTGCCAGCAGCCAAGTCCCGGGACAGGCCTTCTCCTACGAGCAGTACTTC
-	TRBV4-1	TRBJ1-2	-	CASSQGLRGGDGYTF	TGCGCCAGCAGCCAAGGGCTAAGGGGGGGCGATGGCTACACCTTC
-	TRBV27	TRBJ1-6	-	CASSYRQKNSPLHF	TGTGCCAGCAGTTATCGACAGAAAAATTCACCCCTCCACTTT
once	TRBV4-1	TRBJ2-1	TRBD2	CASSPRVSGGNEQFF	TGCGCCAGCAGCCCAAGGGTGAGCGGGGGGAATGAGCAGTTCTTC
-	TRBV10-3	TRBJ2-7	-	CAISGVQSIDEQYF	TGTGCCATATCCGGGGTCCAGTCCATCGACGAGCAGTACTTC
-	TRBV5-1	TRBJ2-1	-	CASSFQDSHYNEQFF	TGCGCCAGCAGCTTCCAGGACAGCCATTACAATGAGCAGTTCTTC
many	TRBV5-4	TRBJ1-2	TRBD1	CASSLSDRAYYGYTF	TGTGCCAGCAGCTTGTCGGACAGGGCCTACTATGGCTACACCTTC
-	TRBV19	TRBJ1-2	TRBD1	CASRLQGDYGYTF	TGTGCCAGTAGGTTACAGGGGGACTATGGCTACACCTTC
-	TRBV9	TRBJ1-2	-	CASSARSRVLGGYTF	TGTGCCAGCAGCGCGAGAAGCAGGGTACTTGGAGGCTACACCTTC
-	TRBV7-8	TRBJ2-7	-	CASSLAGAFTYEQYF	TGTGCCAGCAGCTTAGCGGGCGCGTTTACCTACGAGCAGTACTTC
-	TRBV28	TRBJ1-1	TRBD1	CASSAPGTGNTEAFF	TGTGCCAGCAGTGCCCCCGGGACAGGGAACACTGAAGCTTTCTTT